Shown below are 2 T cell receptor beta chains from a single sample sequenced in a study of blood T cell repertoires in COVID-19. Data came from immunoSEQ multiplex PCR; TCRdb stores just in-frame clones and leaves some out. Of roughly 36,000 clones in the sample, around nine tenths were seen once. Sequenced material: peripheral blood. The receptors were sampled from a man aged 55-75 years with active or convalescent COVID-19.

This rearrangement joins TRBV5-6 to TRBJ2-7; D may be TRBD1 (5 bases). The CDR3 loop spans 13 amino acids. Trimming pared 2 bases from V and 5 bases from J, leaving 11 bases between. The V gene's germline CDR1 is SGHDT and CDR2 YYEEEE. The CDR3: CASSFSGADEQYF. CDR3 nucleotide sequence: TGTGCCAGCAGCTTTAGTGGGGCCGACGAGCAGTACTTC.

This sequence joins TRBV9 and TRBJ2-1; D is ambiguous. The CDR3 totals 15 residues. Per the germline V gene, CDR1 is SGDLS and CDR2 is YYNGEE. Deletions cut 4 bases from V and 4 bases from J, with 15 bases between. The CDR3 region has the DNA TGTGCCAGCAGCCCCCGGGTCCCAAGGTACAATGAGCAGTTCTTC. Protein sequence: CASSPRVPRYNEQFF.